This record covers a single T cell receptor (beta chain). The ends lost 3 bases at V and 1 base at J; junction bases unmatched: 3. The CDR3 consists of 14 residues. Germline CDR1 and CDR2: LNHDA and SQIVND (reference sequence). TCRdb keeps only in-frame clones here, not all; method: immunoSEQ multiplex PCR. The sample includes 200,000 to 300,000 clones, about nine tenths of them seen just once. The data are from a study of blood T cell repertoires in COVID-19. This chain joins TRBV19 and TRBJ2-7; 7 nucleotides match TRBD2. Sequencing was performed on peripheral blood. This receptor was obtained from a woman aged 60-75 years who had recovered from COVID-19. The CDR3: CASSMGGSSYEQYF. CDR3 nucleotide sequence: TGTGCCAGTAGTATGGGGGGGTCATCCTACGAGCAGTACTTC.